The 8 T cell receptor beta chains presented below share a single source sample, sequenced in a study of Graves' ophthalmopathy and Graves' hyperthyroidism. RNA transcripts yielded amplified TCR beta CDR3 regions. Second-round multiplex PCR came after a first-round RT-PCR that employed HTBI primers. TCRdb analysed the multiplex PCR reads with MiXCR anew, one entry per CDR3 protein. The sample carries approximately 500,000 distinct CDR3 sequences, 13% to 15% recorded once. The material sequenced was blood. The receptors here all came from a woman aged 25 to 45 with Graves' ophthalmopathy.

This clonotype showed up many times. The rearrangement joins TRBV29-1 to TRBJ1-1; D might be TRBD1 (5 bases). Germline CDR1 and CDR2: SQVTM and ANQGSEA. The CDR3 is 15 residues long. Trimming pared 3 bases from V and 0 bases from J, leaving 14 bases between. The CDR3 DNA follows: TGCAGCGTTGATCCGGCAGGGTACGTGAACACTGAAGCTTTCTTT. As protein: CSVDPAGYVNTEAFF.

In this sample, this clonotype turned up a few times. The chain uses TRBV6-5 and TRBJ2-5; D possibly corresponds to TRBD1 (5 bases). CDR3 length: 16 residues. The V end lost 0 bases, the J end lost 6 bases, and 17 bases lay between the germline ends. Per the germline V gene, CDR1 is MNHEY and CDR2 is SVGAGI. CDR3 nucleotide sequence: TGTGCCAGCAGTTACTCACCCGGGCAGGGTAGGAAGACCCAGTACTTC. It specifies CASSYSPGQGRKTQYF.

This clonotype was seen many times. This chain uses TRBV4-1 with TRBJ2-7; 8 bases line up with TRBD1. Trimming removed 2 bases from V and 4 bases from J; junction bases left unmatched: 4. Germline V gene data show CDR1 as MGHRA and CDR2 as YSYEKL. The CDR3 sequence is 14 residues long. This CDR3 reads CASSQNRGTYEQYF. CDR3 nucleotides: TGCGCCAGCAGCCAAAACAGGGGGACTTACGAGCAGTACTTC.

The chain recombines TRBV24-1 with TRBJ2-5; 9 bases align to TRBD2. Germline-derived CDR1 and CDR2 are KGHDR and SFDVKD. The CDR3 loop spans 13 amino acids. Trimming at V came to 9 bases and at J to 3 bases, leaving 4 bases not matched to a gene. This CDR3 is CATGRGGEETQYF. CDR3 sequence (DNA): TGTGCCACCGGCCGCGGGGGGGAAGAGACCCAGTACTTC.

Details on this clonotype: It may be a read error: a sequence one base away is much more abundant. The rearrangement uses TRBV5-1 and TRBJ1-2, with a weak D call TRBD1 (6 bases). V dropped 3 bases and J dropped 4 bases, with 13 bases sitting between them. This CDR3 has 14 amino acids. Germline V gene lookup returns CDR1 SGHRS and CDR2 YFSETQ. CDR3 protein: CASSSDSSIYGYTF. The CDR3 bases are TGCGCCAGCAGCTCGGACAGTTCTATCTATGGCTACACCTTC.

This clonotype was seen a few times. CDR3 sequence reads: CASSLELNSPLHF. The CDR3 region has the DNA TGCGCCAGCAGCTTGGAACTTAATTCACCCCTCCACTTT. This chain joins TRBV5-1 and TRBJ1-6; the D is unclear. The V gene lost 0 bases and the J gene lost 6 bases, with 4 bases spanning the gap. Germline loops: CDR1 SGHRS, CDR2 YFSETQ. The CDR3 covers 13 residues. Supplemented by reference TRBV5-1 and TRBJ1-6, the full variable domain reads KAGVTQTPRYLIKTRGQQVTLSCSPISGHRSVSWYQQTPGQGLQFLFEYFSETQRNKGNFPGRFSGRQFSNSRSEMNVSTLELGDSALYLCASSLELNSPLHFGNGTRLTVT.

This clonotype was seen at least ten times. This sequence joins TRBV4-1 and TRBJ2-5; D is unclear. V lost 1 base and J lost 4, with 10 bases in between. This CDR3 is built from 14 residues. CDR1 MGHRA and CDR2 YSYEKL come from the germline V gene. This CDR3 is CASSQGSDGETQYF. The CDR3 nucleotides are TGCGCCAGCAGCCAAGGTTCCGATGGAGAGACCCAGTACTTC.

This clonotype was seen at least ten times. The V gene is TRBV12-3 or TRBV12-4, the J gene TRBJ1-1; TRBD1 agrees at 8 bases. CDR3 length equals 16 residues. The V and J ends lost 6 bases and 5 bases, in that order; junction bases with no gene match: 14. The CDR3 DNA reads TGTGCCAGCAGCCCGGACAGGGCTGTGGGGGGTACTGAAGCTTTCTTT. It is translated as CASSPDRAVGGTEAFF.